Listed below are T cell receptor beta chains from one sample, sequenced in a study of blood T cells in healthy people across ages. TCRdb recomputed calls from the 5' RACE reads with MiXCR, one row per CDR3 protein. The table includes 1.5 million to 1.9 million distinct CDR3 sequences, roughly 43% detected once. The material sequenced was blood. These receptor sequences come from a young woman in good health. CDR3s include the opening cysteine and the closing phenylalanine or tryptophan. A D gene is named only where the DNA matches it firmly. Expanded clones get a size class; other rows say once, few or many, or leave the size out.

abundance: few
j_gene: TRBJ2-4
d_gene: -
v_gene: TRBV9
CDR3nt: TGTGCCAGCAGCGTCGAAGGGGGATGGGCCAAAAACATTCAGTACTTC
CDR3aa: CASSVEGGWAKNIQYF

abundance: few
j_gene: TRBJ1-2
d_gene: -
v_gene: TRBV12-3/TRBV12-4
CDR3nt: TGTGCCAGCAGACCCGGGACGGCGATCATCTATGGCTACACCTTC
CDR3aa: CASRPGTAIIYGYTF

abundance: once
j_gene: TRBJ2-1
d_gene: -
v_gene: TRBV6-2/TRBV6-3
CDR3nt: TGTGCCATTTCGGCCCATTACAATGAGCAGTTCTTC
CDR3aa: CAISAHYNEQFF

abundance: few
j_gene: TRBJ2-3
d_gene: -
v_gene: TRBV7-9
CDR3nt: TGTGCCAGCAGCTTATGGATAGGGGGGGCCGACGATACGCAGTATTTT
CDR3aa: CASSLWIGGADDTQYF

abundance: -
j_gene: TRBJ2-7
d_gene: TRBD1
v_gene: TRBV20-1
CDR3nt: TGCAGTGCTCAGACCGGGACAGATACACCCTACGAGCAGTACTTC
CDR3aa: CSAQTGTDTPYEQYF

abundance: few
j_gene: TRBJ1-5
d_gene: -
v_gene: TRBV5-1
CDR3nt: TGCGCCAGCAGCTTGGACGGGGCACGCAATCAGCCCCAGCATTTT
CDR3aa: CASSLDGARNQPQHF

abundance: many
j_gene: TRBJ2-1
d_gene: -
v_gene: TRBV20-1
CDR3nt: TGCAGTGCTACTCTCTACAATGAGCAGTTCTTC
CDR3aa: CSATLYNEQFF

abundance: -
j_gene: TRBJ2-7
d_gene: -
v_gene: TRBV24-1
CDR3nt: TGTGCCACCAGTGATTCGTACGGATACGAGCAGTACTTC
CDR3aa: CATSDSYGYEQYF

abundance: -
j_gene: TRBJ1-4
d_gene: -
v_gene: TRBV18
CDR3nt: TGTACCAGCTCACCCGGCAGGAATGAAAAACTGTTTTTT
CDR3aa: CTSSPGRNEKLFF

abundance: -
j_gene: TRBJ1-2
d_gene: TRBD1
v_gene: TRBV28
CDR3nt: TGTGCCAGCAGTTCGACAGGGGGCAATGGCTACACCTTC
CDR3aa: CASSSTGGNGYTF

abundance: -
j_gene: TRBJ2-3
d_gene: -
v_gene: TRBV7-9
CDR3nt: TGTGCCAGCAGCTTAGGGCTGTCTAGAGACACAGATACGCAGTATTTT
CDR3aa: CASSLGLSRDTDTQYF

abundance: -
j_gene: TRBJ2-7
d_gene: -
v_gene: TRBV6-2/TRBV6-3
CDR3nt: TGTGCCGCGGGGGCGCCCTACGAGCAGTACTTC
CDR3aa: CAAGAPYEQYF

abundance: -
j_gene: TRBJ2-1
d_gene: -
v_gene: TRBV29-1
CDR3nt: TGCAGCGTCCGTACCCCGGGACGAGCGGAGAGCAATGAGCAGTTCTTC
CDR3aa: CSVRTPGRAESNEQFF

abundance: -
j_gene: TRBJ2-7
d_gene: -
v_gene: TRBV6-2/TRBV6-3
CDR3nt: TGTGCCAGCAGTACCCTTACGATCGAGCAGTACTTC
CDR3aa: CASSTLTIEQYF

abundance: -
j_gene: TRBJ2-6
d_gene: TRBD1
v_gene: TRBV7-9
CDR3nt: TGTGCCAGCAGCTTAACTGACAGGGCGGCTGGGGCCAACGTCCTGACTTTC
CDR3aa: CASSLTDRAAGANVLTF

abundance: few
j_gene: TRBJ2-1
d_gene: -
v_gene: TRBV6-5
CDR3nt: TGTGCCAGCAGTTACGATGCAGTTGGGCCAAACAATGAGCAGTTCTTC
CDR3aa: CASSYDAVGPNNEQFF

abundance: -
j_gene: TRBJ2-5
d_gene: -
v_gene: TRBV20-1
CDR3nt: TGCAGTGCTGGGGACGGGTGGTACCAAGAGACCCAGTACTTC
CDR3aa: CSAGDGWYQETQYF

abundance: -
j_gene: TRBJ2-3
d_gene: -
v_gene: TRBV7-2
CDR3nt: TGTGCCAGCAGCTTAAAATGGGGAACGGGTAGCACAGATACGCAGTATTTT
CDR3aa: CASSLKWGTGSTDTQYF

abundance: few
j_gene: TRBJ2-3
d_gene: -
v_gene: TRBV6-1
CDR3nt: TGTGCCAGCAGAGGCGTTGCGGGGTTCACAGATACGCAGTATTTT
CDR3aa: CASRGVAGFTDTQYF

abundance: -
j_gene: TRBJ2-5
d_gene: -
v_gene: TRBV12-3/TRBV12-4
CDR3nt: TGTGCCAGCAGTTTTGGCGAGTTGGGAACGACGCAGACCCAGTACTTC
CDR3aa: CASSFGELGTTQTQYF

abundance: once
j_gene: TRBJ2-7
d_gene: -
v_gene: TRBV4-1
CDR3nt: TGCGCCAGCGGCCAAGGTGCGGGACAACATTACGAGCAGTACTTC
CDR3aa: CASGQGAGQHYEQYF

abundance: few
j_gene: TRBJ2-3
d_gene: -
v_gene: TRBV7-2
CDR3nt: TGTGCCAGCAGCTTAAATGGGGACTTCACAGATACGCAGTATTTT
CDR3aa: CASSLNGDFTDTQYF

abundance: -
j_gene: TRBJ2-1
d_gene: TRBD2
v_gene: TRBV6-2/TRBV6-3
CDR3nt: TGTGCCAGCGAAAGGGGACTAGCGGGGGGGCTGGGCTACAATGAGCAGTTCTTC
CDR3aa: CASERGLAGGLGYNEQFF

abundance: -
j_gene: TRBJ1-2
d_gene: TRBD1
v_gene: TRBV27
CDR3nt: TGTGCCAGCAGTTTGTGGGCCCAAAGGGGGCTCTATGGCTACACCTTC
CDR3aa: CASSLWAQRGLYGYTF

abundance: many
j_gene: TRBJ1-2
d_gene: -
v_gene: TRBV7-2
CDR3nt: TGTGCCAGCACTATAGCGGGACGTGGCTATGGCTACACCTTC
CDR3aa: CASTIAGRGYGYTF

abundance: once
j_gene: TRBJ2-1
d_gene: -
v_gene: TRBV5-1
CDR3nt: TGCGCCCGCAGCTTGGCCGCCACCCAAACCTACAATGAGCAGTTCTTC
CDR3aa: CARSLAATQTYNEQFF

abundance: -
j_gene: TRBJ2-7
d_gene: TRBD2
v_gene: TRBV7-9
CDR3nt: TGTGCCAGCAGCAAAACCGGGACTAGAAGCTACGAGCAGTACTTC
CDR3aa: CASSKTGTRSYEQYF

abundance: -
j_gene: TRBJ2-5
d_gene: TRBD2
v_gene: TRBV11-2
CDR3nt: TGTGCCAGCAGCCCCCGACTAGCGGGGACCCAGTACTTC
CDR3aa: CASSPRLAGTQYF

abundance: -
j_gene: TRBJ2-7
d_gene: TRBD1
v_gene: TRBV10-3
CDR3nt: TGTGCCACTACGCCGGGACAGGGGGACCACGAGCAGTACTTC
CDR3aa: CATTPGQGDHEQYF

abundance: few
j_gene: TRBJ1-6
d_gene: -
v_gene: TRBV2
CDR3nt: TGTGCCAGCAGTGAAGCGATACAGGGTACATATAATTCACCCCTCCACTTT
CDR3aa: CASSEAIQGTYNSPLHF

abundance: -
j_gene: TRBJ1-2
d_gene: -
v_gene: TRBV20-1
CDR3nt: TGCAGTGCTAGACCCCTCGGCGTAAAGGACTTATCGGCAGGATACTACACCTTC
CDR3aa: CSARPLGVKDLSAGYYTF

abundance: -
j_gene: TRBJ2-3
d_gene: -
v_gene: TRBV12-3/TRBV12-4
CDR3nt: TGTGCCAGCAGTTTACAGTTAGAGGGTACGCAGTATTTT
CDR3aa: CASSLQLEGTQYF

abundance: -
j_gene: TRBJ2-1
d_gene: TRBD1
v_gene: TRBV15
CDR3nt: TGTGCCACCAGCAGACTGGGACAGGGAGGATTCGGGGAGCAGTTCTTC
CDR3aa: CATSRLGQGGFGEQFF

abundance: once
j_gene: TRBJ2-2
d_gene: TRBD1
v_gene: TRBV25-1
CDR3nt: TGTGCCAGCAGTGAACTAGGGGGCAATGGGGAGCTGTTTTTT
CDR3aa: CASSELGGNGELFF

abundance: -
j_gene: TRBJ1-6
d_gene: -
v_gene: TRBV25-1
CDR3nt: TGTGCCAGCAGTGCACCGGGTACCTTAGGACCCCTCCACTTT
CDR3aa: CASSAPGTLGPLHF

abundance: once
j_gene: TRBJ2-2
d_gene: TRBD1
v_gene: TRBV10-2
CDR3nt: TGCGCCGCGGGCTGGGACAGGGGGCGATTAGGCACCGGGGAGCTGTTTTTT
CDR3aa: CAAGWDRGRLGTGELFF

abundance: few
j_gene: TRBJ2-7
d_gene: TRBD2
v_gene: TRBV28
CDR3nt: TGTGCCAGCAGTTTTTATAGCGGGCGCGCCAGCTCCTACGAGCAGTACTTC
CDR3aa: CASSFYSGRASSYEQYF

abundance: -
j_gene: TRBJ2-7
d_gene: -
v_gene: TRBV18
CDR3nt: TGTGCCAGCTCACGGGCCACACAGACCTACGAGCAGTACTTC
CDR3aa: CASSRATQTYEQYF

abundance: -
j_gene: TRBJ2-1
d_gene: TRBD2
v_gene: TRBV6-1
CDR3nt: TGTGCCAGCAGTGCTAGCGGGAGTGCTGAGCAGTTCTTC
CDR3aa: CASSASGSAEQFF

abundance: -
j_gene: TRBJ2-2
d_gene: -
v_gene: TRBV29-1
CDR3nt: TGCAGCGTTGAAGGGGGTTCCGGGGAGCTGTTTTTT
CDR3aa: CSVEGGSGELFF

abundance: -
j_gene: TRBJ1-4
d_gene: -
v_gene: TRBV6-2/TRBV6-3
CDR3nt: TGTGCCAGCAGGCGACGGATTGCAACTAATGAAAAACTGTTTTTT
CDR3aa: CASRRRIATNEKLFF

abundance: few
j_gene: TRBJ2-7
d_gene: -
v_gene: TRBV13
CDR3nt: TGTGCCAGCAGTCCTCAGACAGGTCACTCCTACGAGCAGTACTTC
CDR3aa: CASSPQTGHSYEQYF

abundance: few
j_gene: TRBJ2-7
d_gene: -
v_gene: TRBV6-1
CDR3nt: TGTGCCAGCGACGTAGGGCGGGACGAGCAGTACTTC
CDR3aa: CASDVGRDEQYF

abundance: -
j_gene: TRBJ1-1
d_gene: -
v_gene: TRBV5-1
CDR3nt: TGCGCCAGCAGCTTGGACCCGCTGACTGAAGCTTTCTTT
CDR3aa: CASSLDPLTEAFF

abundance: -
j_gene: TRBJ2-1
d_gene: TRBD1
v_gene: TRBV30
CDR3nt: TGTGCCTGGATGGGACAGAACTACAATGAGCAGTTCTTC
CDR3aa: CAWMGQNYNEQFF

abundance: -
j_gene: TRBJ2-3
d_gene: TRBD1
v_gene: TRBV7-2
CDR3nt: TGTGCCAGCAGCTCCGCCCGACAGGGGCGCACAGATACGCAGTATTTT
CDR3aa: CASSSARQGRTDTQYF

abundance: few
j_gene: TRBJ2-1
d_gene: -
v_gene: TRBV4-2
CDR3nt: TGTGCCAGCAGCCAGGCAGCGGTCAGCTCCTACAATGAGCAGTTCTTC
CDR3aa: CASSQAAVSSYNEQFF

abundance: -
j_gene: TRBJ2-3
d_gene: TRBD2
v_gene: TRBV28
CDR3nt: TGTGCCAGCAGGCGGTGGACTAGCGGGAGGTCAGATACGCAGTATTTT
CDR3aa: CASRRWTSGRSDTQYF

abundance: -
j_gene: TRBJ2-7
d_gene: TRBD1
v_gene: TRBV11-2
CDR3nt: TGTGCCAGCAGCTACGGACAGGTCTACGAGCAGTACTTC
CDR3aa: CASSYGQVYEQYF